This T cell receptor beta chain originates from a study of shared clonotypes between healthy human individuals. Study findings and constraints: Among donors, clonotype sharing was expected to be affected by sequencing depth. The sharing of about 5.3% of naive CD4 clonotypes was seen across several donors.

As concerns this clone: Its antigen is undetermined.

The assay used deep level. On sorted subsets, replicate PCRs used about 200 ng DNA, or some 27,000 T cell genomes. Data came from immunoSEQ multiplex PCR; TCRdb stores just in-frame clones and leaves some out. The table records hundreds of thousands of clones, 95% to 97% of them present only once. Deletions cut 2 bases from V and 4 bases from J, with 18 bases between. This CDR3 contains 16 residues. Germline assignment: CDR1 SGHDT and CDR2 YYEEEE. This TCR was recovered from a woman aged 25 to 45 in good health. V and J are TRBV5-6 and TRBJ2-5; possible D gene TRBD2, 5 bases. Specimen: naive CD4+ T cells sorted from blood. The subset: CD45RA+ positively selected. The CDR3 loop is CASSLQRTWAGETQYF. CDR3 bases: TGTGCCAGCAGCTTACAACGGACGTGGGCGGGAGAGACCCAGTACTTC.